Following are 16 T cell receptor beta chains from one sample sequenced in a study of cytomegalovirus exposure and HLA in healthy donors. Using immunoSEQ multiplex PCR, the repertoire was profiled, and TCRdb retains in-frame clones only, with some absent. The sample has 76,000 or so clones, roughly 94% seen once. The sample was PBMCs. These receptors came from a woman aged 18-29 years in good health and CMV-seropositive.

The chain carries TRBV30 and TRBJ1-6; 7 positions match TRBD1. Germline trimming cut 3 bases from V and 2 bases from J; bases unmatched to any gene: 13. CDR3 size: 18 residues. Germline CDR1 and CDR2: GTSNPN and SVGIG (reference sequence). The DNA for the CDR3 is TGTGCCTGGAGACCACGACAGGGAAGTATACCCTATAATTCACCCCTCCACTTT. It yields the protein CAWRPRQGSIPYNSPLHF.

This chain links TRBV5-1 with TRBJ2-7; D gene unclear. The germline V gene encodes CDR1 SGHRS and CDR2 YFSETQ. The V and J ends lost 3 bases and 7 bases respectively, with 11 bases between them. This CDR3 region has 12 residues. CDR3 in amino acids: CASSSSFREQYF. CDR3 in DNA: TGCGCCAGCAGCTCCTCGTTCAGGGAGCAGTACTTC. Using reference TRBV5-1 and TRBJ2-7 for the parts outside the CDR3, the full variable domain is KAGVTQTPRYLIKTRGQQVTLSCSPISGHRSVSWYQQTPGQGLQFLFEYFSETQRNKGNFPGRFSGRQFSNSRSEMNVSTLELGDSALYLCASSSSFREQYFGPGTRLTVT.

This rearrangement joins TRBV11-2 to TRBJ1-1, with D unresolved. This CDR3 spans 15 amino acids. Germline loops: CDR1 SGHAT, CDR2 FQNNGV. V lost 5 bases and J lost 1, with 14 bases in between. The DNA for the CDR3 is TGTGCCAGCAGCCCACCTCGGCGCGGGAACACTGAAGCTTTCTTT. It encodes CASSPPRRGNTEAFF.

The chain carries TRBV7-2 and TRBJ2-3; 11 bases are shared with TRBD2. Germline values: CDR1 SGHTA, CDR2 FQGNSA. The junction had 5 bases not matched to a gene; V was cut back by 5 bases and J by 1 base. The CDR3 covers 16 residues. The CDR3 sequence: CASSRRSGGGTDTQYF. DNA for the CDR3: TGTGCCAGCAGCCGACGTAGCGGGGGGGGCACAGATACGCAGTATTTT. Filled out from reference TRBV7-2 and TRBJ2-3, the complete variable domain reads GAGVSQSPSNKVTEKGKDVELRCDPISGHTALYWYRQSLGQGLEFLIYFQGNSAPDKSGLPSDRFSAERTGGSVSTLTIQRTQQEDSAVYLCASSRRSGGGTDTQYFGPGTRLTVL.

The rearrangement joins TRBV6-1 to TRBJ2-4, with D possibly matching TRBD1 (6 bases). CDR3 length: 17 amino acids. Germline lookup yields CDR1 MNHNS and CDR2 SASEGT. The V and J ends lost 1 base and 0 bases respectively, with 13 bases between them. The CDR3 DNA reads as TGTGCCAGCAGTGAAGTGACAGGTGTTCTAGCCAAAAACATTCAGTACTTC. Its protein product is CASSEVTGVLAKNIQYF.

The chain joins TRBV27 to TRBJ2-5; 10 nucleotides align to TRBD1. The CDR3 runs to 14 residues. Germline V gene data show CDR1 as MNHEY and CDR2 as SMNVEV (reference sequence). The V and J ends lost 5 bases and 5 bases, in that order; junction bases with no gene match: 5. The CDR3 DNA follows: TGTGCCAGCAGTAGGACAGGGGGGGTGGAGACCCAGTACTTC. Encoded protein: CASSRTGGVETQYF.

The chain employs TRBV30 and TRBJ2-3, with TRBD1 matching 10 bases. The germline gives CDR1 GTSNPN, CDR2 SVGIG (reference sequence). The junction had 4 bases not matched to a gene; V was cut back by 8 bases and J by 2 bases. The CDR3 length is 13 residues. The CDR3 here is CAGTGVNTDTQYF. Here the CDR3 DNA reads TGTGCCGGGACAGGGGTGAACACAGATACGCAGTATTTT. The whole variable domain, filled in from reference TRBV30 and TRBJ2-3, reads SQTIHQWPATLVQPVGSPLSLECTVEGTSNPNLYWYRQAAGRGLQLLFYSVGIGQISSEVPQNLSASRPQDRQFILSSKKLLLSDSGFYLCAGTGVNTDTQYFGPGTRLTVL.

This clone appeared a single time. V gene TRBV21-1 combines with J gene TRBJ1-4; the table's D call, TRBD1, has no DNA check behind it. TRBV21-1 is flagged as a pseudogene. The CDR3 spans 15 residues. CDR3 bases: TGTGCCAGCAGCAAAGACGGGACAGCCGGTGAAAAACTGTTTTTT. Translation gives CASSKDGTAGEKLFF.

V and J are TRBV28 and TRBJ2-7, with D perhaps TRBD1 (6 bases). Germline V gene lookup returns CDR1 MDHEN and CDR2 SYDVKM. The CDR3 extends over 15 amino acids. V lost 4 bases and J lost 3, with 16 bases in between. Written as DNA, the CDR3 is TGTGCCAGCAGTTCTGCCGGGACAAAGAACTACGAGCAGTACTTC. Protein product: CASSSAGTKNYEQYF.

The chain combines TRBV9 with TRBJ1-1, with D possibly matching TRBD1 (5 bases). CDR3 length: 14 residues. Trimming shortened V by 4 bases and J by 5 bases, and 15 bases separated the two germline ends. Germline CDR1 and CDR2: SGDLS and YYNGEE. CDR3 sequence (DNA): TGTGCCAGCAGCCCCTGGGGGGGGAGAACTGAAGCTTTCTTT. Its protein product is CASSPWGGRTEAFF.

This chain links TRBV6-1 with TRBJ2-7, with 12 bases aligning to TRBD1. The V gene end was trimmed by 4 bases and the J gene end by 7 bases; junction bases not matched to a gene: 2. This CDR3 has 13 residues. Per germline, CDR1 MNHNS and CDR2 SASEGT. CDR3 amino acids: CASSGDRGREQYF. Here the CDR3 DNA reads TGTGCCAGCAGTGGGGACAGGGGGCGAGAGCAGTACTTC.

The CDR3 loop reads CASSTAGQGIANYGYTF. The CDR3 DNA sequence: TGCGCCAGCAGCACGGCGGGACAGGGGATAGCTAACTATGGCTACACCTTC. The chain recombines TRBV5-1 with TRBJ1-2; 10 bases align to TRBD1. V lost 4 bases and J lost 0; bases outside the gene matches: 9. The CDR3 covers 17 residues. Germline loops: CDR1 SGHRS, CDR2 YFSETQ.

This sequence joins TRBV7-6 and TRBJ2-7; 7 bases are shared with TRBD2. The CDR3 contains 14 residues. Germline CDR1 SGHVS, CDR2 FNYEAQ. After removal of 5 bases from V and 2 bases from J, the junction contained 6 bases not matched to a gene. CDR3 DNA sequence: TGTGCCAGCAGCAACGGCGGGGGAGCCTACGAGCAGTACTTC. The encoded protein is CASSNGGGAYEQYF.

CDR3 loop: CASSLVSQGAEAFF. DNA of the CDR3: TGTGCCAGCAGCTTAGTTTCCCAGGGGGCTGAAGCTTTCTTT. The chain uses TRBV7-2 and TRBJ1-1; 7 bases map to TRBD1. Germline CDR1 and CDR2: SGHTA and FQGNSA. Unmatched junction bases numbered 5, after V lost 1 base and J lost 6 bases. This CDR3 is 14 amino acids long.

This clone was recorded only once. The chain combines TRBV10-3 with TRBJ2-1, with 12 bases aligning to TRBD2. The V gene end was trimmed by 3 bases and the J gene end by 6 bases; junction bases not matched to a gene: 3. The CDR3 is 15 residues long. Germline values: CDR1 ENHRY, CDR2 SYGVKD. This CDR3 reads CAISELAGGRNEQFF. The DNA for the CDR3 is TGTGCCATCAGTGAACTAGCGGGGGGCCGCAATGAGCAGTTCTTC.

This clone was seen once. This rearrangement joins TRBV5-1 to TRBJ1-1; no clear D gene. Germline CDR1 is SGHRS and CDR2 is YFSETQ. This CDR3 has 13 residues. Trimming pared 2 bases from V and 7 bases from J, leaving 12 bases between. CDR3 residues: CASSFLERDEAFF. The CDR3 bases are TGCGCCAGCAGCTTCTTGGAGCGAGATGAAGCTTTCTTT.